The rows below give T cell receptor beta chains drawn from one sample of a study of T-cell reconstitution after alpha-beta-depleted transplantation in children. In TCRdb, the PCR reads were re-called with MiXCR into one record per CDR3 protein. This sample has about 72,000 distinct CDR3 sequences, with about 7.3% found just once. The input for sequencing was PBMCs from the stem cell graft donor, taken from the stem cell graft. These receptors originate from a human donor who donated a stem cell graft to a child with acute lymphoblastic leukemia. Both conserved end residues are part of each CDR3. Each record gives: V gene, D gene, clone size, J gene, CDR3 protein, CDR3 DNA. A D gene is named only where the DNA matches it firmly. The listing skips clone size in some rows; elsewhere it reads once, few, many or a size class.

v_gene: TRBV24-1
d_gene: .
abundance: many
j_gene: TRBJ2-2
CDR3aa: CATSEYPGTGELFF
CDR3nt: TGTGCCACCAGTGAATATCCAGGGACCGGGGAGCTGTTTTTT

v_gene: TRBV6-2/TRBV6-3
d_gene: TRBD2
abundance: few
j_gene: TRBJ2-7
CDR3aa: CASTRTSGSYEQYF
CDR3nt: TGTGCCAGCACCAGGACTAGCGGGAGCTACGAGCAGTACTTC

v_gene: TRBV5-1
d_gene: TRBD1
abundance: few
j_gene: TRBJ1-6
CDR3aa: CASSATGESPLHF
CDR3nt: TGCGCCAGCAGCGCGACAGGGGAGTCACCCCTCCACTTT

v_gene: TRBV5-5
d_gene: TRBD1
abundance: many
j_gene: TRBJ1-1
CDR3aa: CASSLGGPGQKNTEAFF
CDR3nt: TGTGCCAGCAGCTTGGGGGGCCCGGGACAGAAGAACACTGAAGCTTTCTTT

v_gene: TRBV10-2
d_gene: .
abundance: many
j_gene: TRBJ2-1
CDR3aa: CASSGRRSSYNEQFF
CDR3nt: TGCGCCAGCAGTGGAAGGCGGAGCTCCTACAATGAGCAGTTCTTC

v_gene: TRBV15
d_gene: .
abundance: many
j_gene: TRBJ2-7
CDR3aa: CATSRGDSKSYEQYF
CDR3nt: TGTGCCACCAGCAGAGGGGACTCGAAATCCTACGAGCAGTACTTC

v_gene: TRBV7-8
d_gene: .
abundance: many
j_gene: TRBJ1-1
CDR3aa: CASSLTPGTEAFF
CDR3nt: TGTGCCAGCAGCTTAACGCCGGGCACTGAAGCTTTCTTT

v_gene: TRBV5-1
d_gene: TRBD2
abundance: many
j_gene: TRBJ2-2
CDR3aa: CASSLATSGRAMRNTGELFF
CDR3nt: TGCGCCAGCAGCTTGGCAACTAGCGGGAGGGCCATGAGGAACACCGGGGAGCTGTTTTTT

v_gene: TRBV6-1
d_gene: .
abundance: .
j_gene: TRBJ1-2
CDR3aa: CASRRLGSGNYGYTF
CDR3nt: TGTGCCAGCAGGAGGTTGGGAAGCGGAAACTATGGCTACACCTTC

v_gene: TRBV12-3/TRBV12-4
d_gene: TRBD2
abundance: .
j_gene: TRBJ2-7
CDR3aa: CASSLGGGPTYEQYF
CDR3nt: TGTGCCAGCAGTTTGGGGGGAGGGCCGACCTACGAGCAGTACTTC

v_gene: TRBV24-1
d_gene: .
abundance: many
j_gene: TRBJ2-5
CDR3aa: CATTGVKFQETQYF
CDR3nt: TGTGCCACCACGGGGGTCAAATTCCAAGAGACCCAGTACTTC

v_gene: TRBV10-2
d_gene: TRBD2
abundance: .
j_gene: TRBJ2-3
CDR3aa: CASSESPPLADTRNTQYF
CDR3nt: TGCGCCAGCAGTGAGTCACCACCACTAGCGGATACTAGGAATACGCAGTATTTT

v_gene: TRBV5-1
d_gene: TRBD2
abundance: many
j_gene: TRBJ2-2
CDR3aa: CASSYLGTSGTGELFF
CDR3nt: TGCGCCAGCAGCTATCTAGGGACTAGCGGGACCGGGGAGCTGTTTTTT

v_gene: TRBV18
d_gene: TRBD1
abundance: many
j_gene: TRBJ1-6
CDR3aa: CASSPGQGFSDSPLHF
CDR3nt: TGTGCCAGCTCACCGGGACAGGGTTTCTCGGATTCACCCCTCCACTTT

v_gene: TRBV20-1
d_gene: TRBD2
abundance: .
j_gene: TRBJ2-3
CDR3aa: CSAEGTSGLTDTQYF
CDR3nt: TGCAGTGCCGAAGGGACTAGCGGGCTAACAGATACGCAGTATTTT

v_gene: TRBV28
d_gene: TRBD2
abundance: .
j_gene: TRBJ2-7
CDR3aa: CASRGTGTSAYEQYF
CDR3nt: TGTGCCAGCAGGGGAACCGGGACTAGTGCCTACGAGCAGTACTTC

v_gene: TRBV7-9
d_gene: .
abundance: few
j_gene: TRBJ1-2
CDR3aa: CASSLASPFYTF
CDR3nt: TGTGCCAGCAGCTTAGCTTCCCCCTTCTACACCTTC